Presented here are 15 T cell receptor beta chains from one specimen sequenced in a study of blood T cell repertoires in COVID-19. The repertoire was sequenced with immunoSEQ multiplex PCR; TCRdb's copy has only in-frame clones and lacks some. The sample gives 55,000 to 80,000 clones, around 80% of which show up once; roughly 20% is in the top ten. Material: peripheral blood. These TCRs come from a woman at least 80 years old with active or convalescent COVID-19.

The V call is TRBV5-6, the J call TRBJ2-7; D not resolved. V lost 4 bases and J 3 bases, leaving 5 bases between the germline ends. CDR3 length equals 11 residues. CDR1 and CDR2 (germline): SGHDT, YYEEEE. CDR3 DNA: TGTGCCAGCAGCATATACTACGAGCAGTACTTC. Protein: CASSIYYEQYF.

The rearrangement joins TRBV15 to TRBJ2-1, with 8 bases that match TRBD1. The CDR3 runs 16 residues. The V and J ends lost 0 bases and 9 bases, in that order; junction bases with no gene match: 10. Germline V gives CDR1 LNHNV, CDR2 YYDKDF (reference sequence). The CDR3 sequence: CATSRDLTRGLGEQFF. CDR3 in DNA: TGTGCCACCAGCAGAGATCTAACCAGGGGGCTAGGTGAGCAGTTCTTC.

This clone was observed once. This chain's CDR3 is CASSLGAFYGYTF. CDR3 nucleotide sequence: TGTGCCAGCAGCTTAGGGGCGTTCTATGGCTACACCTTC. The chain links TRBV7-2 to TRBJ1-2, with D hard to call. Trimming stripped 1 base from V and 4 bases from J, with 7 bases between. Germline lookup yields CDR1 SGHTA and CDR2 FQGNSA. This CDR3 comprises 13 residues.

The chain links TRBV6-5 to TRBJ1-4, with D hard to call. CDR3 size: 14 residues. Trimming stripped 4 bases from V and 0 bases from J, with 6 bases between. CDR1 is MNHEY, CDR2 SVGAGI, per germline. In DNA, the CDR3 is TGTGCCAGCAGTTGGCAGGCAACTAATGAAAAACTGTTTTTT. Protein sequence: CASSWQATNEKLFF.

Here the CDR3 DNA reads TGTGCCAGCAGCCAAGAGGACAGAGATGGCTACACCTTC. Translating gives CASSQEDRDGYTF. This chain uses TRBV4-2 with TRBJ1-2; TRBD1 is a possible D gene (6 bases). This CDR3 is built from 13 residues. The V gene lost 0 bases and the J gene lost 6 bases, with 8 bases spanning the gap. Germline loops: CDR1 LGHNA, CDR2 YNFKEQ.

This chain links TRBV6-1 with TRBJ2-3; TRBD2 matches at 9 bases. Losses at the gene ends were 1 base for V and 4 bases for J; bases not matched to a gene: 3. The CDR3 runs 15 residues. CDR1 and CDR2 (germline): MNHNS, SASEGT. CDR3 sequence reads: CASSEVLAGPDTQYF. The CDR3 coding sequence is TGTGCCAGCAGTGAAGTCCTAGCGGGGCCAGATACGCAGTATTTT.

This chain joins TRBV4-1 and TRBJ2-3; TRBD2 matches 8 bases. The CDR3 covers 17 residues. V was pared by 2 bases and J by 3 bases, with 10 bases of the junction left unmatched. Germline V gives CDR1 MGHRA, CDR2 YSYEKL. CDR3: CASSQSVARGGTDTQYF. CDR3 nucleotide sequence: TGCGCCAGCAGCCAAAGCGTGGCCCGGGGGGGGACAGATACGCAGTATTTT.

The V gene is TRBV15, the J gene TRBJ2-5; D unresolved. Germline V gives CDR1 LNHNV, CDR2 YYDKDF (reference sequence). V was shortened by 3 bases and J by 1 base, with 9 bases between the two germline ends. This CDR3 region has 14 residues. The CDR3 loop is CATSRSTFQETQYF. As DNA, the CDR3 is TGTGCCACCAGCAGGTCGACTTTCCAAGAGACCCAGTACTTC.

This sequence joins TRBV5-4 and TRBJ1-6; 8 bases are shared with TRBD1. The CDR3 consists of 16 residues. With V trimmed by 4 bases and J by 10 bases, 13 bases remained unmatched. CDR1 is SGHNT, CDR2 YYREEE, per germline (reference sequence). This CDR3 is CASSERRTGSESPLHF. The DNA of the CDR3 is TGTGCCAGCAGCGAAAGGCGGACAGGGTCGGAATCACCCCTCCACTTT. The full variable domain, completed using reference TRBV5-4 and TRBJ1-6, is ETGVTQSPTHLIKTRGQQVTLRCSSQSGHNTVSWYQQALGQGPQFIFQYYREEENGRGNFPPRFSGLQFPNYSSELNVNALELDDSALYLCASSERRTGSESPLHFGNGTRLTVT.

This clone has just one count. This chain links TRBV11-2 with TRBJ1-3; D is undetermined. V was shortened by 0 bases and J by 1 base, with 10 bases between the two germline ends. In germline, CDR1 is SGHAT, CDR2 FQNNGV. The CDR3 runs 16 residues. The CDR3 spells CASSLELRVSGNTIYF. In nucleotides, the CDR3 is TGTGCCAGCAGCTTAGAGTTAAGAGTATCTGGAAACACCATATATTTT.

The DNA for the CDR3 is TGTGCCAGCAGCGTGGACAGGGACACTGAAGCTTTCTTT. It is translated as CASSVDRDTEAFF. This chain links TRBV2 with TRBJ1-1; 8 bases map to TRBD1. This CDR3 is built from 13 residues. Germline V gene sequence: CDR1 SNHLY, CDR2 FYNNEI. The V segment lost 6 bases and the J segment 3 bases; nucleotides outside the gene matches: 3.

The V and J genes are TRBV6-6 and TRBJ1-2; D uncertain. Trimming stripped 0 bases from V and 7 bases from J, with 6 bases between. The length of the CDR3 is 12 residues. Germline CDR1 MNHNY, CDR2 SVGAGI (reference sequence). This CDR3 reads CASSYSPGGYTF. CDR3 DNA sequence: TGTGCCAGCAGTTACTCACCGGGTGGCTACACCTTC.

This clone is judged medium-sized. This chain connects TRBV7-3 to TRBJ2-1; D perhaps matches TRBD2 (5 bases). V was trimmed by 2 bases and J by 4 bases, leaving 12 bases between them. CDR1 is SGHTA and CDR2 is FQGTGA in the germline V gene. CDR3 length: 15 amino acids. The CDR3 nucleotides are TGTGCCAGCAGCTTAGCGGCAGGAGGATACAATGAGCAGTTCTTC. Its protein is CASSLAAGGYNEQFF.

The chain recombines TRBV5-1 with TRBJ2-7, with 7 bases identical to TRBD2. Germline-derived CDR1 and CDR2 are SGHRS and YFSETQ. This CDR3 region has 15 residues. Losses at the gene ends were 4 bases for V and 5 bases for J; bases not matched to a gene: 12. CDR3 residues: CASSSLPGLRNEQYF. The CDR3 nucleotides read TGCGCCAGCAGCAGCCTACCGGGACTAAGAAACGAGCAGTACTTC.

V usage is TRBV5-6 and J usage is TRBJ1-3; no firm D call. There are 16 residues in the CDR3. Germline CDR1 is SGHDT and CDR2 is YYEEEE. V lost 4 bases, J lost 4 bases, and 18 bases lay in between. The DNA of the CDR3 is TGTGCCAGCAGCCCGTACGGGATACAAGGGGGAAACACCATATATTTT. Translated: CASSPYGIQGGNTIYF.